Listed below are T cell receptor beta chains from one sample, sequenced in a study of T cell repertoires in cytomegalovirus infection. TCRdb used MiXCR to reprocess the reads, holding one entry per CDR3 protein. The sample includes about 260,000 distinct CDR3 sequences, roughly 10% seen only once; the top ten take about 16%. The sequenced sample was PBMCs. All receptors derive from a human donor in good health (CMV status not recorded). Some clones in this sample may be carry-over from other donors' samples. Each CDR3 is given with its conserved first and last residue. The order of the fields is clone size, J gene, V gene, CDR3 length, D gene, CDR3 DNA, CDR3 protein. D genes are given only for firm matches. Clone size appears in some rows only: once, few, many, or a class for an expanded clone.

many | TRBJ2-7 | TRBV7-9 | 14 | TRBD1 | TGTGCCAGCAGCTCCTGGGACAGGGTTTCGGCAATTTACTTC | CASSSWDRVSAIYF
few | TRBJ1-5 | TRBV12-3/TRBV12-4 | 17 | TRBD1 | TGTGCCAGCAGTTCGGGCCGGGGACAGGTGAATAATCAGCCCCAGCATTTT | CASSSGRGQVNNQPQHF
many | TRBJ1-1 | TRBV6-1 | 14 | - | TGTGCCAGCAGTGAAGCCGTGGTCAGGACTGAAGCTTTCTTT | CASSEAVVRTEAFF
once | TRBJ1-1 | TRBV7-2 | 13 | - | TGTGCCAGCAGCTTAGCAAGGTCAGGGAGGGCTTTCTTT | CASSLARSGRAFF
many | TRBJ2-5 | TRBV11-2 | 16 | TRBD2 | TGTGCCAGCAGCCCCGGGACTAGCGGGACGATAGAGACCCAGTACTTC | CASSPGTSGTIETQYF
few | TRBJ2-2 | TRBV5-1 | 14 | - | TGCGCCAGCAGCTTTAGACACAACACCGGGGAGCTGTTTTTT | CASSFRHNTGELFF
- | TRBJ2-2 | TRBV2 | 19 | TRBD2 | TGTGCCAGCAGTGTGGTTCGGGGAAGCGGGGGGGCGCACACCGGGGAGCTGTTTTTT | CASSVVRGSGGAHTGELFF
- | TRBJ1-2 | TRBV6-2/TRBV6-3 | 15 | - | TGTGCCAGCAGTTACATACGGGGCGACAACTATGGCTACACCTTC | CASSYIRGDNYGYTF
many | TRBJ1-4 | TRBV4-3 | 13 | - | TGCGCCAGCAGCCAAGATCTTTGGGAAAAACTGTTTTTT | CASSQDLWEKLFF
many | TRBJ2-7 | TRBV5-1 | 14 | - | TGCGCCAGCAGCTTAGAACTATCCACCTACGAGCAGTACTTC | CASSLELSTYEQYF
- | TRBJ1-6 | TRBV5-1 | 15 | - | TGCGCCAGCAGCTTGGGGCAGGGTGCGGGTTCACCCCTCCACTTT | CASSLGQGAGSPLHF
- | TRBJ2-2 | TRBV7-8 | 15 | - | TGTGCCAGCAGCCCGCCGGGACGGGGCACCGGGGAGCTGTTTTTT | CASSPPGRGTGELFF
many | TRBJ2-7 | TRBV5-6 | 19 | TRBD2 | TGTGCCAGCAGCGCGACTAGCGGGAGGACCAGTCTTGGCTCCTACGAGCAGTACTTC | CASSATSGRTSLGSYEQYF
many | TRBJ1-5 | TRBV4-1 | 17 | - | TGCGCCAGCAGCCAAGAGAAGCGACAGGACCTCAATCAGCCCCAGCATTTT | CASSQEKRQDLNQPQHF
many | TRBJ1-3 | TRBV7-9 | 16 | TRBD1 | TGTGCCAGCAGCGACCGGGACAGGGGGCTCGGAAACACCATATATTTT | CASSDRDRGLGNTIYF
- | TRBJ2-1 | TRBV27 | 14 | TRBD2 | TGTGCCAGCAGTGGGTTATCTAGCGGTAATGAGCAGTTCTTC | CASSGLSSGNEQFF
- | TRBJ1-2 | TRBV5-1 | 14 | - | TGCGCCAGCAGCTTCGACTGGGAGGGCCGGCGCTACACCTTC | CASSFDWEGRRYTF
- | TRBJ1-1 | TRBV19 | 13 | - | TGTGCTACTAAACGACAGCTGAACACTGAAGCTTTCTTT | CATKRQLNTEAFF
many | TRBJ2-1 | TRBV6-2/TRBV6-3 | 17 | TRBD2 | TGTGCCAGCTGCTCCCCCCCTGGGACTAGCGGAAACAATGAGCAGTTCTTC | CASCSPPGTSGNNEQFF
many | TRBJ1-1 | TRBV7-3 | 13 | - | TGTGCCAGCAGCTTAGGGGATAACACTGAAGCTTTCTTT | CASSLGDNTEAFF
many | TRBJ1-2 | TRBV7-9 | 14 | - | TGTGCCAGCAGCCCCACCGGGTTTAACTATGGCTACACCTTC | CASSPTGFNYGYTF
many | TRBJ2-1 | TRBV7-2 | 14 | TRBD1 | TGTGCCAGCAGCTGGGGACAGACCTACAATGAGCAGTTCTTC | CASSWGQTYNEQFF
many | TRBJ2-7 | TRBV7-2 | 13 | - | TGTGCCAGCAGCTCCGACGGCCTAGGCGAGCAGTACTTC | CASSSDGLGEQYF
many | TRBJ2-7 | TRBV7-6 | 12 | TRBD2 | TGTGCCAGCAGCCCCGGGACTAACGAGCAGTACTTC | CASSPGTNEQYF
many | TRBJ1-2 | TRBV10-3 | 13 | TRBD1 | TGTGCCATCAGCCCCGGACAGGTTTATGGCTACACCTTC | CAISPGQVYGYTF
many | TRBJ2-3 | TRBV7-2 | 16 | - | TGTGCCAGCAGCCCCCAGGGGACGTCTAGCACAGATACGCAGTATTTT | CASSPQGTSSTDTQYF
many | TRBJ2-7 | TRBV7-2 | 18 | TRBD2 | TGTGCCAGCAGCTTAGCGAATGGACTAGCGGGGCCCCTCCACGAGCAGTACTTC | CASSLANGLAGPLHEQYF
few | TRBJ2-7 | TRBV12-5 | 12 | - | TGTGCTAGTGGTTCCCAACTTTACGAGCAGTACTTC | CASGSQLYEQYF
many | TRBJ2-3 | TRBV4-1 | 13 | - | TGCGCCAGCAGCCAAGGACTCCGAGATACGCAGTATTTT | CASSQGLRDTQYF
many | TRBJ2-1 | TRBV7-9 | 13 | TRBD2 | TGTGCCAGCCGGGGACTAGCGAACAATGAGCAGTTCTTC | CASRGLANNEQFF